The T cell receptor beta chain under discussion was sequenced for a study of beta chain features in type 1 diabetes. Study at large: The patient and healthy donor groups were comparable for age, gender and cell yields.

To note about this clone: The antigen is undetermined. Other DNA sequences in the same sample also yield this CDR3.

Germline V gene lookup returns CDR1 SGHVS and CDR2 FQNEAQ. CDR3 size: 16 residues. V trimming: 0 bases; J trimming: 1 base; junction bases outside the gene matches: 4. The whole isolated RNA underwent reverse transcription, so sequencing captured expressed TCRB transcripts. The method was immunoSEQ multiplex PCR; TCRdb's version includes in-frame clones alone and lacks a portion of them. The sample has about half a million clones; roughly 11% are singletons. Points from the study as a whole: TCRB CDR3 length was moderately but significantly reduced in all four CD4+ subsets of Type 1 diabetes patients. VDJ junctions from patients with type 1 diabetes contained fewer insertions and more deletions. cDNA-based reads could over-represent cells with high TCR expression.

Sequenced material: naive CD4+ T cells from blood. The chain recombines TRBV7-8 with TRBJ2-3; 7 nucleotides align to TRBD2. This TCR was sampled from a woman aged 18-35 years in good health. CDR3 in amino acids: CASSLARLAGTDTQYF. The CDR3 nucleotides read TGTGCCAGCAGCTTAGCTAGGCTAGCGGGCACAGATACGCAGTATTTT.